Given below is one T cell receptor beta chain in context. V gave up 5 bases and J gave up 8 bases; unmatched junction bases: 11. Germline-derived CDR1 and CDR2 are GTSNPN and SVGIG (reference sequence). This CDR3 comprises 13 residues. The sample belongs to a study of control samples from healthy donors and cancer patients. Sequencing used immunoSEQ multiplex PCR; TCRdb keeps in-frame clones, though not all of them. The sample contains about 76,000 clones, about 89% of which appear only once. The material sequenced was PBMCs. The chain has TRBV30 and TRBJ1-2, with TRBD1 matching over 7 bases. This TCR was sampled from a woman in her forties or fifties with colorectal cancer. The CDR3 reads CAWSPGGWGGYTF. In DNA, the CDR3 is TGTGCCTGGTCCCCAGGGGGGTGGGGGGGCTACACCTTC.